These 29 T cell receptor beta chains were sequenced from one sample in a study of blood T cell repertoires in COVID-19 (dated by TCRdb to the early 2020s). Library generation was performed with the immunoSEQ multiplex PCR assay. This is the immuneACCESS table as TCRdb keeps it, with only in-frame sequences that have V and J called. A part of the clones is gone; compared with another copy, unresolved V genes explain less than half, and the rest is unexplained. The sample data list about 210,000 clones, and over 75% of these were observed just once. 7.5% to 10% of the sample lies in the top ten. Material for sequencing was PBMCs or T cells enriched from blood (not recorded which). The receptors derive from a man aged 35 to 55 who had recovered from COVID-19.

The chain is built from TRBV19 and TRBJ1-1; the D gene is possibly TRBD1 (5 bases). CDR1 is LNHDA and CDR2 is SQIVND in the germline V gene (reference sequence). V lost 6 bases to trimming and J lost 0 bases, with 14 bases between them. The CDR3 consists of 15 residues. CDR3 DNA sequence: TGTGCCAGTAGGGCCTCGGGACTCCTGAACACTGAAGCTTTCTTT. Its translation is CASRASGLLNTEAFF.

The gene calls are TRBV19 and TRBJ2-1; tentative D call: TRBD2 (5 bases). CDR3 length: 15 amino acids. The V end lost 3 bases, the J end lost 0 bases, and 9 bases lay between the germline ends. The germline CDR1 and CDR2 sequences are LNHDA and SQIVND (reference sequence). This CDR3 reads CASSIEGRSYNEQFF. In DNA, the CDR3 is TGTGCCAGTAGTATTGAGGGTCGCTCCTACAATGAGCAGTTCTTC.

This clone was counted once. Written as DNA, the CDR3 is TGTGCCAGCAGCGTAGGTTCGGCCGGCGGGGGCTACACCTTC. Translated, it gives CASSVGSAGGGYTF. The chain employs TRBV9 and TRBJ1-2; no clear D. This CDR3 comprises 14 residues. V was trimmed by 0 bases and J by 8 bases, leaving 14 bases between them. In germline, CDR1 is SGDLS, CDR2 YYNGEE.

This chain connects TRBV7-2 to TRBJ1-2; 7 nucleotides line up with TRBD1. This CDR3 has 14 amino acids. The junction had 9 bases not matched to a gene; V was cut back by 4 bases and J by 7 bases. In germline, CDR1 is SGHTA, CDR2 FQGNSA. The CDR3 DNA is TGTGCCAGCAGCTCGCAACCGGGACAGATTGGCTACACCTTC. Its translation: CASSSQPGQIGYTF.

V and J are TRBV18 and TRBJ1-2, with D uncertain. The CDR3 is 14 amino acids. V was pared by 4 bases and J by 7 bases, with 16 bases between. Germline V gene lookup returns CDR1 KGHSH and CDR2 LQKENI. The CDR3 spells CASSLRYKESGYTF. DNA of the CDR3: TGTGCCAGCTCACTGAGGTATAAGGAGAGTGGCTACACCTTC.

This chain uses TRBV4-1 with TRBJ1-2, with 10 bases that match TRBD1. V gave up 4 bases and J gave up 3 bases; unmatched junction bases: 5. Germline V gene lookup returns CDR1 MGHRA and CDR2 YSYEKL. This CDR3 contains 15 residues. This chain's CDR3 is CASSPATGGYYGYTF. CDR3 bases: TGCGCCAGCAGCCCAGCGACAGGGGGCTACTATGGCTACACCTTC.

The chain carries TRBV5-1 and TRBJ1-1; D is uncertain. The germline V and J ends were trimmed by 5 bases and 1 base, with 12 bases remaining between them. Germline V gene data show CDR1 as SGHRS and CDR2 as YFSETQ. The CDR3 sequence is 14 residues long. Here the CDR3 reads CASSYYGENTEAFF. CDR3 DNA: TGCGCCAGCAGTTACTACGGGGAGAACACTGAAGCTTTCTTT.

The chain recombines TRBV7-3 with TRBJ2-5; unclear D gene. Per the germline V gene, CDR1 is SGHTA and CDR2 is FQGTGA. Trimming stripped 1 base from V and 3 bases from J, with 6 bases between. CDR3 length: 13 residues. The CDR3 reads CASSLISEETQYF. The DNA for the CDR3 is TGTGCCAGCAGCTTAATCAGCGAAGAGACCCAGTACTTC. The full variable domain, completed using reference TRBV7-3 and TRBJ2-5, is GAGVSQTPSNKVTEKGKYVELRCDPISGHTALYWYRQSLGQGPEFLIYFQGTGAADDSGLPNDRFFAVRPEGSVSTLKIQRTERGDSAVYLCASSLISEETQYFGPGTRLLVL.

The rearrangement uses TRBV19 and TRBJ1-2; 7 bases are a match to TRBD1. Trimming cost V 5 bases and J 2 bases; bases outside gene matches: 11. CDR1 LNHDA and CDR2 SQIVND come from the germline V gene (reference sequence). The CDR3 has 16 residues. The CDR3 here is CASSEAGGFHNYGYTF. The CDR3 DNA sequence: TGTGCCAGTAGTGAGGCAGGGGGTTTCCACAACTATGGCTACACCTTC.

This CDR3 reads CASSLGSGERTQYF. DNA of the CDR3: TGCGCCAGCAGCTTGGGTAGCGGGGAACGTACGCAGTATTTT. The V and J genes are TRBV5-1 and TRBJ2-3; 8 positions agree with TRBD2. CDR1 and CDR2 (germline): SGHRS, YFSETQ. The CDR3 contains 14 residues. Losses at the gene ends were 0 bases for V and 8 bases for J; bases not matched to a gene: 5.

This clone occurred many times. V is TRBV18 and J is TRBJ1-2, with no clear D. The V end was cut by 0 bases, the J end by 4 bases, with 15 bases between. Germline V lookup: CDR1 KGHSH, CDR2 LQKENI. The CDR3 covers 16 residues. The CDR3 DNA follows: TGTGCCAGCTCACCACCGATAAACCCAGGAACCTATGGCTACACCTTC. Translated, it gives CASSPPINPGTYGYTF.

This chain's CDR3 is CASSLRGRYEQFF. The CDR3, as DNA: TGCGCCAGCAGCTTACGAGGGCGGTATGAGCAGTTCTTC. This sequence joins TRBV5-1 and TRBJ2-1, with D possibly being TRBD2 (5 bases). The CDR3 sequence is 13 residues long. Germline loops: CDR1 SGHRS, CDR2 YFSETQ. Trimming left V 2 bases short and J 8 bases short, with 11 bases between.

The chain couples TRBV7-9 to TRBJ2-2; 7 bases agree with TRBD1. Germline V gene lookup returns CDR1 SEHNR and CDR2 FQNEAQ (reference sequence). V dropped 2 bases and J dropped 4; count of bases not matched to a gene: 10. This CDR3 has 17 residues. The CDR3 protein is CASSLRNRGVFTGELFF. CDR3 sequence (DNA): TGTGCCAGCAGCTTACGTAACAGGGGTGTTTTCACCGGGGAGCTGTTTTTT.

The chain combines TRBV6-5 with TRBJ1-1; D gene unclear. The CDR3 is 12 residues long. Germline V gene data show CDR1 as MNHEY and CDR2 as SVGAGI. V lost 7 bases to trimming and J lost 5 bases, with 11 bases between them. In DNA, the CDR3 is TGTGCCAGCACAACGTCCGGGACTGAAGCTTTCTTT. Translating gives CASTTSGTEAFF.

The chain has TRBV6-1 and TRBJ1-1; 9 nucleotides line up with TRBD1. Trimming at V came to 2 bases and at J to 11 bases, leaving 6 bases not matched to a gene. In germline, CDR1 is MNHNS, CDR2 SASEGT. CDR3 length: 13 amino acids. The CDR3 loop is CASSETGTGRAFF. CDR3 coding DNA: TGTGCCAGCAGTGAAACCGGGACAGGGCGGGCTTTCTTT.

The chain has TRBV5-1 and TRBJ2-5; TRBD2 matches at 7 bases. This CDR3 comprises 16 residues. Unmatched junction bases numbered 5, after V lost 0 bases and J lost 0 bases. Germline CDR1 reads SGHRS; CDR2 reads YFSETQ. This chain's CDR3 is CASSLDSGPYQETQYF. The CDR3 DNA is TGCGCCAGCAGCTTGGATAGCGGGCCCTACCAAGAGACCCAGTACTTC.

This chain connects TRBV30 to TRBJ1-1; no firm D call. Germline V gene data show CDR1 as GTSNPN and CDR2 as SVGIG (reference sequence). V was clipped by 0 bases and J by 6 bases, with 11 bases between them. The CDR3 is made up of 13 amino acids. This CDR3 reads CAWSVKAVAEAFF. The CDR3 DNA reads TGTGCCTGGAGTGTAAAAGCTGTGGCTGAAGCTTTCTTT. Variable domain in full (rest from reference TRBV30 and TRBJ1-1): SQTIHQWPATLVQPVGSPLSLECTVEGTSNPNLYWYRQAAGRGLQLLFYSVGIGQISSEVPQNLSASRPQDRQFILSSKKLLLSDSGFYLCAWSVKAVAEAFFGQGTRLTVV.

The rearrangement links TRBV5-1 to TRBJ2-2; 9 positions agree with TRBD1. Trimming cost V 3 bases and J 7 bases; bases outside gene matches: 4. CDR3 length equals 14 residues. CDR1 SGHRS and CDR2 YFSETQ come from the germline V gene. CDR3 nucleotides: TGCGCCAGCAGCTGGACAGGGGACAACGGGGAGCTGTTTTTT. Amino acid sequence: CASSWTGDNGELFF. Full variable domain (missing parts from reference TRBV5-1 and TRBJ2-2): KAGVTQTPRYLIKTRGQQVTLSCSPISGHRSVSWYQQTPGQGLQFLFEYFSETQRNKGNFPGRFSGRQFSNSRSEMNVSTLELGDSALYLCASSWTGDNGELFFGEGSRLTVL.

The chain uses TRBV7-9 and TRBJ1-6; 7 bases agree with TRBD1. Germline V lookup: CDR1 SEHNR, CDR2 FQNEAQ (reference sequence). CDR3 length: 15 residues. The junction had 1 base not matched to a gene; V was cut back by 1 base and J by 4 bases. The DNA of the CDR3 is TGTGCCAGCAGCTTAGGACAGGGTTATAATTCACCCCTCCACTTT. Its protein product is CASSLGQGYNSPLHF.

The chain joins TRBV5-4 to TRBJ1-2, with TRBD1 matching 7 bases. Germline V gives CDR1 SGHNT, CDR2 YYREEE (reference sequence). V gave up 4 bases and J gave up 5 bases; unmatched junction bases: 5. The CDR3 length is 13 residues. CDR3 DNA sequence: TGTGCCAGCAGCCTAGACAGGGATTATGGCTACACCTTC. Its protein product is CASSLDRDYGYTF.

This chain uses TRBV2 with TRBJ2-3, with 7 bases that match TRBD2. The germline V gene encodes CDR1 SNHLY and CDR2 FYNNEI. Germline trimming cut 7 bases from V and 2 bases from J; bases unmatched to any gene: 12. The CDR3 is 16 residues long. The CDR3 region has the DNA TGTGCCAGCAAGCGGGGACTACCTATAAACACAGATACGCAGTATTTT. Translation: CASKRGLPINTDTQYF. The whole variable domain, remainder taken from reference TRBV2 and TRBJ2-3, is EPEVTQTPSHQVTQMGQEVILRCVPISNHLYFYWYRQILGQKVEFLVSFYNNEISEKSEIFDDQFSVERPDGSNFTLKIRSTKLEDSAMYFCASKRGLPINTDTQYFGPGTRLTVL.

The CDR3 DNA follows: TGCAGCGTTGGTAGGAACAGGGACACTGAAGCTTTCTTT. Protein product: CSVGRNRDTEAFF. The chain recombines TRBV29-1 with TRBJ1-1, with a possible D match to TRBD1 (6 bases). Deletions cut 4 bases from V and 3 bases from J, with 12 bases between. From germline, CDR1 is SQVTM and CDR2 ANQGSEA. The CDR3 has 13 residues.

This clone was observed once. V is TRBV30 and J is TRBJ1-5, with TRBD1 identical over 7 bases. The CDR3 is made up of 14 amino acids. V lost 1 base, J lost 4 bases, and 4 bases stayed unmatched. Germline V gives CDR1 GTSNPN, CDR2 SVGIG (reference sequence). The CDR3: CAWSDRGGNQPQHF. The CDR3 bases are TGTGCCTGGAGTGACAGGGGTGGGAATCAGCCCCAGCATTTT.

The V and J genes are TRBV12-3 or TRBV12-4 and TRBJ1-1, with a possible D match to TRBD1 (5 bases). Trimming stripped 5 bases from V and 1 base from J, with 8 bases between. The CDR3 is made up of 13 amino acids. The CDR3, as DNA: TGTGCCAGCAGTCCCCAGGGGAACACTGAAGCTTTCTTT. It specifies CASSPQGNTEAFF.

The chain recombines TRBV5-6 with TRBJ1-4; no clear D gene. The CDR3 has 14 amino acids. V was cut by 3 bases and J by 0 bases, with 6 bases left in between. The germline V gene has CDR1 SGHDT and CDR2 YYEEEE. The CDR3 region is CASSYGATNEKLFF. The CDR3 coding sequence is TGTGCCAGCAGCTACGGAGCAACTAATGAAAAACTGTTTTTT.

J is TRBJ1-1 and V is TRBV20-1; D is unclear. Trimming left V 3 bases short and J 3 bases short, with 17 bases between. CDR1 is DFQATT and CDR2 is SNEGSKA in the germline V gene (reference sequence). The CDR3 covers 15 residues. The CDR3 DNA reads TGCAGTGCTAGTCTAATAGGGAGGGTTGACACTGAAGCTTTCTTT. Translated: CSASLIGRVDTEAFF.

V gene TRBV11-2 combines with J gene TRBJ1-5; the match to TRBD1 covers 9 bases. Per the germline V gene, CDR1 is SGHAT and CDR2 is FQNNGV. V shed 6 bases, J shed 6 bases, and the junction held 6 bases outside the gene matches. The CDR3 sequence is 14 residues long. The CDR3 DNA sequence: TGTGCCAGCAGTAAAACAGGGGGCACTCAGCCCCAGCATTTT. Its protein product is CASSKTGGTQPQHF.

This chain links TRBV5-1 with TRBJ1-2; 10 bases agree with TRBD1. Germline V gene data show CDR1 as SGHRS and CDR2 as YFSETQ. J was trimmed by 6 bases and V by 4 bases; bases with no gene match: 6. The CDR3 consists of 14 residues. DNA for the CDR3: TGCGCCAGCAGCAATGACAGGGGGCGGGATGGCTACACCTTC. It codes for CASSNDRGRDGYTF.

J is TRBJ2-5 and V is TRBV15; D call uncertain. Trimming left V 0 bases short and J 4 bases short, with 6 bases between. The CDR3 length is 13 residues. Germline CDR1 reads LNHNV; CDR2 reads YYDKDF (reference sequence). The CDR3 protein is CATSRDGRETQYF. The CDR3 bases are TGTGCCACCAGCAGAGATGGGCGAGAGACCCAGTACTTC. Using reference TRBV15 and TRBJ2-5 for the parts outside the CDR3, the full variable domain is DAMVIQNPRYQVTQFGKPVTLSCSQTLNHNVMYWYQQKSSQAPKLLFHYYDKDFNNEADTPDNFQSRRPNTSFCFLDIRSPGLGDTAMYLCATSRDGRETQYFGPGTRLLVL.